This is a list of T cell receptor beta chains from one sample in a study of blood T cell repertoires in COVID-19. Sequencing used immunoSEQ multiplex PCR; TCRdb keeps in-frame clones, though not all of them. The sample holds approximately 81,000 clones; more than 85% are singletons and the top ten take more than 0.95%. Sequenced material: PBMCs or T cells enriched from blood (not recorded which). The receptors were gathered from a woman between 45 and 65 years old with acute COVID-19. Both conserved end residues are part of each CDR3. A D gene is named only where the DNA matches it firmly. Some rows have no size entry. The others give once, few or many, or a class for an expanded clone.

D: TRBD2
size: -
J: TRBJ2-7
V: TRBV5-4
CDR3: CASSPSGGRTTYEQYF
DNA: TGTGCCAGCAGCCCCAGTGGCGGGAGGACCACCTACGAGCAGTACTTC

D: TRBD2
size: -
J: TRBJ2-1
V: TRBV27
CDR3: CASSLSVIAGGNEQFF
DNA: TGTGCCAGCAGTTTGTCCGTTATAGCGGGAGGGAATGAGCAGTTCTTC

D: -
size: -
J: TRBJ1-5
V: TRBV28
CDR3: CASTSTERQHF
DNA: TGTGCCAGCACATCAACGGAGCGCCAGCATTTT

D: TRBD1
size: few
J: TRBJ1-1
V: TRBV3-1/TRBV3-2
CDR3: CASSGGTGSKITEAFF
DNA: TGTGCCAGCAGCGGCGGGACAGGGTCTAAGATCACTGAAGCTTTCTTT

D: -
size: -
J: TRBJ1-1
V: TRBV7-2
CDR3: CASSYNRNTEAFF
DNA: TGTGCCAGCAGCTATAACAGGAACACTGAAGCTTTCTTT

D: -
size: -
J: TRBJ2-5
V: TRBV19
CDR3: CASSIEQGTQYF
DNA: TGTGCCAGTAGTATAGAACAGGGGACCCAGTACTTC

D: TRBD1
size: -
J: TRBJ1-3
V: TRBV18
CDR3: CASSPPARTGVGNTIYF
DNA: TGTGCCAGCTCACCCCCAGCCCGGACAGGGGTCGGAAACACCATATATTTT

D: -
size: few
J: TRBJ1-2
V: TRBV14
CDR3: CASSQDRTSYTF
DNA: TGTGCCAGCAGCCAAGACAGAACAAGCTACACCTTC

D: TRBD2
size: -
J: TRBJ2-7
V: TRBV5-5
CDR3: CASSTVAGGPYEQYF
DNA: TGTGCCAGCAGCACAGTAGCGGGAGGGCCCTACGAGCAGTACTTC

D: -
size: -
J: TRBJ1-2
V: TRBV3-1/TRBV3-2
CDR3: CASSPEERYGYTF
DNA: TGTGCCAGCAGCCCAGAGGAGCGCTATGGCTACACCTTC

D: TRBD1
size: -
J: TRBJ1-2
V: TRBV10-3
CDR3: CAISNGGQGASYRYTF
DNA: TGTGCCATCAGTAACGGGGGACAGGGGGCTAGTTATCGCTACACCTTC

D: -
size: -
J: TRBJ2-5
V: TRBV2
CDR3: CASGSQETQYF
DNA: TGTGCCAGCGGGAGCCAAGAGACCCAGTACTTC

D: -
size: -
J: TRBJ2-2
V: TRBV19
CDR3: CASSTGQRSNTGELFF
DNA: TGTGCCAGTAGTACAGGACAGCGATCGAACACCGGGGAGCTGTTTTTT

D: -
size: -
J: TRBJ2-2
V: TRBV7-9
CDR3: CASSVERDTNTGELFF
DNA: TGTGCCAGCAGCGTCGAGCGGGACACGAACACCGGGGAGCTGTTTTTT

D: TRBD1
size: -
J: TRBJ1-2
V: TRBV4-1
CDR3: CASSQDQGPGQGSSYGYTF
DNA: TGCGCCAGCAGCCAAGATCAGGGCCCTGGACAGGGCTCCTCCTATGGCTACACCTTC

D: -
size: -
J: TRBJ2-5
V: TRBV20-1
CDR3: CSASQSRGWGETQYF
DNA: TGCAGTGCTAGTCAATCTAGAGGGTGGGGAGAGACCCAGTACTTC

D: TRBD2
size: -
J: TRBJ2-4
V: TRBV3-1/TRBV3-2
CDR3: CASSQEGTSGRDENIQYF
DNA: TGTGCCAGCAGCCAAGAAGGGACTAGCGGGAGAGATGAAAACATTCAGTACTTC

D: TRBD1
size: -
J: TRBJ2-1
V: TRBV5-6
CDR3: CASSPGQGWSNEQFF
DNA: TGTGCCAGCAGCCCTGGACAGGGTTGGAGTAATGAGCAGTTCTTC

D: -
size: -
J: TRBJ1-3
V: TRBV4-3
CDR3: CASAGVGNTIYF
DNA: TGCGCCAGCGCAGGGGTGGGAAACACCATATATTTT

D: -
size: few
J: TRBJ1-3
V: TRBV5-8
CDR3: CASSLGGSGNTIYF
DNA: TGTGCCAGCAGCCTCGGGGGCTCTGGAAACACCATATATTTT

D: TRBD2
size: -
J: TRBJ2-3
V: TRBV7-3
CDR3: CASSLTAGADTQYF
DNA: TGTGCCAGCAGCTTAACGGCGGGGGCAGATACGCAGTATTTT

D: -
size: -
J: TRBJ1-2
V: TRBV12-3/TRBV12-4
CDR3: CASSSTGDSGYTF
DNA: TGTGCCAGCAGTTCAACGGGGGATTCCGGCTACACCTTC

D: TRBD1
size: -
J: TRBJ2-1
V: TRBV2
CDR3: CASKPDRVSYEQFF
DNA: TGTGCCAGTAAGCCAGACAGGGTTTCGTATGAGCAGTTCTTC

D: -
size: -
J: TRBJ1-1
V: TRBV3-1/TRBV3-2
CDR3: CASSQDLQNTEAFF
DNA: TGTGCCAGCAGCCAAGATTTACAGAACACTGAAGCTTTCTTT

D: -
size: -
J: TRBJ2-1
V: TRBV19
CDR3: CASSIGAGGSYNEQFF
DNA: TGTGCCAGTAGTATAGGGGCGGGCGGGTCCTACAATGAGCAGTTCTTC

D: -
size: -
J: TRBJ2-5
V: TRBV5-1
CDR3: CASSLLGRGQETQYF
DNA: TGCGCCAGCAGCTTGTTAGGGCGGGGCCAAGAGACCCAGTACTTC

D: -
size: -
J: TRBJ2-2
V: TRBV10-1
CDR3: CASSAPGVGRTGELFF
DNA: TGCGCCAGCAGTGCCCCGGGTGTAGGGAGGACCGGGGAGCTGTTTTTT

D: -
size: -
J: TRBJ2-6
V: TRBV7-2
CDR3: CASSLASTPGANVLTF
DNA: TGTGCCAGCAGCTTAGCGAGCACCCCTGGGGCCAACGTCCTGACTTTC

D: TRBD1
size: -
J: TRBJ1-2
V: TRBV7-2
CDR3: CASSWGQALGGYTF
DNA: TGTGCCAGCAGCTGGGGACAGGCCCTCGGGGGCTACACCTTC

D: -
size: -
J: TRBJ1-1
V: TRBV12-3/TRBV12-4
CDR3: CASRGAAKTEAFF
DNA: TGTGCCAGCAGGGGGGCCGCGAAAACTGAAGCTTTCTTT

D: -
size: -
J: TRBJ2-7
V: TRBV27
CDR3: CASSLSGQALLYEQYF
DNA: TGTGCCAGCAGTTTATCGGGGCAGGCCCTCCTCTACGAGCAGTACTTC

D: TRBD1
size: -
J: TRBJ1-1
V: TRBV7-6
CDR3: CASSISRGAATEAFF
DNA: TGTGCCAGCAGCATCTCCAGGGGGGCGGCCACTGAAGCTTTCTTT

D: TRBD1
size: -
J: TRBJ2-4
V: TRBV7-2
CDR3: CASSRDRDSENIQYF
DNA: TGTGCCAGCAGCCGGGACAGGGATTCTGAAAACATTCAGTACTTC

D: -
size: -
J: TRBJ2-7
V: TRBV12-2
CDR3: CASGDYNYEQYF
DNA: TGTGCAAGTGGGGACTATAACTACGAGCAGTACTTC

D: -
size: -
J: TRBJ2-6
V: TRBV5-8
CDR3: CASSLVPSGANVLTF
DNA: TGTGCCAGCAGCTTGGTCCCGTCCGGGGCCAACGTCCTGACTTTC

D: TRBD1
size: -
J: TRBJ2-1
V: TRBV27
CDR3: CASRASGQTYNEQFF
DNA: TGTGCCAGCAGGGCCTCGGGACAGACGTACAATGAGCAGTTCTTC

D: TRBD2
size: -
J: TRBJ2-5
V: TRBV6-5
CDR3: CASRLAGGSETQYF
DNA: TGTGCCAGCAGACTAGCGGGAGGATCGGAGACCCAGTACTTC

D: -
size: -
J: TRBJ1-4
V: TRBV7-9
CDR3: CASSFPGRPEAGEKLFF
DNA: TGTGCCAGCAGCTTTCCGGGTAGGCCCGAGGCGGGTGAAAAACTGTTTTTT

D: -
size: once
J: TRBJ1-2
V: TRBV7-8
CDR3: CASKQASYPYGYTF
DNA: TGTGCCAGCAAACAGGCCTCCTACCCCTATGGCTACACCTTC

D: -
size: -
J: TRBJ2-3
V: TRBV9
CDR3: CASSVGSNLDTQYF
DNA: TGTGCCAGCAGCGTAGGCTCTAACCTAGATACGCAGTATTTT

D: -
size: once
J: TRBJ1-2
V: TRBV9
CDR3: CASSPRTDNYGYTF
DNA: TGTGCCAGCAGCCCCCGGACAGACAACTATGGCTACACCTTC

D: TRBD1
size: -
J: TRBJ1-5
V: TRBV5-1
CDR3: CASSPGQGGGNQPQHF
DNA: TGCGCCAGCAGCCCAGGACAGGGTGGAGGCAATCAGCCCCAGCATTTT

D: TRBD1
size: -
J: TRBJ1-1
V: TRBV9
CDR3: CASSVEPFTTGVHTEAFF
DNA: TGTGCCAGCAGCGTAGAACCCTTTACGACAGGGGTCCACACTGAAGCTTTCTTT

D: TRBD1
size: -
J: TRBJ2-2
V: TRBV7-6
CDR3: CASRKGQGTTGELFF
DNA: TGTGCGAGCCGAAAGGGACAGGGGACCACCGGGGAGCTGTTTTTT

D: -
size: few
J: TRBJ1-5
V: TRBV15
CDR3: CATSRDTTGALVPQHF
DNA: TGTGCCACCAGCAGAGATACGACAGGAGCTCTTGTACCCCAGCATTTT

D: TRBD1
size: -
J: TRBJ1-5
V: TRBV19
CDR3: CASSISARDSQPQHF
DNA: TGTGCCAGTAGTATTTCGGCCAGGGACAGTCAGCCCCAGCATTTT

D: TRBD1
size: -
J: TRBJ1-5
V: TRBV24-1
CDR3: CATSARGGLGNQPQHF
DNA: TGTGCCACCAGTGCAAGAGGGGGCTTAGGCAATCAGCCCCAGCATTTT

D: -
size: -
J: TRBJ2-7
V: TRBV3-1/TRBV3-2
CDR3: CASSQTESSYEQYF
DNA: TGTGCCAGCAGCCAAACTGAGAGCTCCTACGAGCAGTACTTC

D: TRBD1
size: -
J: TRBJ1-5
V: TRBV4-2
CDR3: CASSYNRGGNQPQHF
DNA: TGTGCCAGCAGCTACAACAGGGGTGGCAATCAGCCCCAGCATTTT

D: TRBD1
size: -
J: TRBJ1-1
V: TRBV11-3
CDR3: CASSLEDRVVEAFF
DNA: TGTGCCAGCAGCTTAGAGGACAGGGTGGTCGAAGCTTTCTTT

D: -
size: few
J: TRBJ2-2
V: TRBV27
CDR3: CASTDTGELFF
DNA: TGTGCCAGCACGGACACCGGGGAGCTGTTTTTT

D: TRBD1
size: -
J: TRBJ2-7
V: TRBV11-3
CDR3: CASSPRTGGYEQYF
DNA: TGTGCCAGCAGCCCGAGGACAGGGGGCTACGAGCAGTACTTC